The 13 T cell receptor beta chains reported below all come from one sample, sequenced in a study of blood T cells in healthy people across ages. A second about 7 to 11 cycle PCR used barcoded and J-beta primers. TCRdb called the 5' RACE reads again in MiXCR, with one record for every CDR3 protein. Here the sample spans about 970,000 distinct CDR3 sequences, 45% to 60% being singletons. Specimen: blood. The receptors here all came from a woman aged 60-75 years in good health.

The chain has TRBV29-1 and TRBJ2-1; TRBD2 agrees at 10 bases. From germline, CDR1 is SQVTM and CDR2 ANQGSEA. CDR3 length: 15 amino acids. The CDR3 protein is CTNPKPSGSWNEQFF. In DNA form, the CDR3 reads TGCACGAACCCAAAGCCTAGCGGGAGTTGGAATGAGCAGTTCTTC.

A note on this clonotype: An end of the junction does not agree with germline; a read error may underlie this. The chain couples TRBV12-3 or TRBV12-4 to TRBJ1-4; the match to TRBD1 covers 8 bases. This CDR3 region has 14 residues. CDR3: CASRYGQGREKLFF. DNA of the CDR3: TGCGCCAGCAGATATGGACAGGGACGGGAAAAACTGTTTTTT.

In regard to this clonotype: The junction departs from germline at one end; a sequencing error may be responsible. The chain uses TRBV6-6 and TRBJ2-3, with 11 bases that match TRBD2. This CDR3 comprises 15 residues. CDR1 and CDR2 (germline): MNHNY, SVGAGI (reference sequence). The DNA of the CDR3 is TGTGCCAGCAGTTTGACTAGCGGGATAGTAGATACGCGGTATTTT. This translates into CASSLTSGIVDTRYF.

This chain links TRBV4-2 with TRBJ2-3; D gene unclear. This CDR3 comprises 14 residues. Germline V gene data show CDR1 as LGHNA and CDR2 as YNFKEQ. Trimming cost V 0 bases and J 4 bases, with 8 bases left between them. CDR3 nucleotide sequence: TGTGCCAGCAGCCAAGATGGTGGTCCAGATACGCAGTATTTT. This gives the protein CASSQDGGPDTQYF.

The chain links TRBV6-2 or TRBV6-3 to TRBJ2-4; 13 nucleotides agree with TRBD2. The assigned J gene may be wrong: the sequence end matches TRBJ2-7 better. CDR1 is MNHEY, CDR2 SVGEGT, per germline. The CDR3 is 15 amino acids. CDR3 in amino acids: CASTERTSGSYEQYF. CDR3 bases: TGTGCCAGCACCGAAAGGACTAGCGGGAGCTACGAGCAGTACTTC.

Only a few counts were recorded for this clonotype. The rearrangement links TRBV3-1 to TRBJ2-4; D gene unclear. The CDR3 runs to 11 residues. The germline V gene encodes CDR1 LGHDT and CDR2 YNNKEL (reference sequence). Trimming pared 4 bases from V and 10 bases from J, leaving 8 bases between. CDR3 in DNA: TGTGCCAGCAGCCGGTCCCGGATTCAGTACTTC. Its translation is CASSRSRIQYF.

The V call is TRBV10-3, the J call TRBJ2-3, with TRBD2 matching 7 bases. The germline gives CDR1 ENHRY, CDR2 SYGVKD. The CDR3 loop spans 15 amino acids. V shed 3 bases and J 2 bases; nucleotides not matched to a gene: 5. The CDR3 spells CAISDPGLVTDTQYF. The DNA of the CDR3 is TGTGCCATCAGTGACCCTGGACTAGTCACAGATACGCAGTATTTT.

This clonotype was picked up a small number of times. The V and J genes are TRBV28 and TRBJ2-3; perhaps TRBD1 as D (5 bases). V was shortened by 7 bases and J by 2 bases, with 16 bases between the two germline ends. From germline, CDR1 is MDHEN and CDR2 SYDVKM. The CDR3 runs 15 residues. CDR3 nucleotides: TGTGCCAGCATCACTCTAGGGGTGCACACAGATACGCAGTATTTT. This codes for CASITLGVHTDTQYF.

The rearrangement joins TRBV20-1 to TRBJ1-4, with unresolved D. CDR3 length equals 13 residues. Germline V gene data show CDR1 as DFQATT and CDR2 as SNEGSKA (reference sequence). The V end was cut by 3 bases, the J end by 6 bases, with 11 bases between. The CDR3 region is CSASQSLDEKLFF. The CDR3 DNA sequence: TGCAGTGCTAGCCAGAGCCTCGATGAAAAACTGTTTTTT.

The chain links TRBV5-4 to TRBJ2-3; TRBD2 matches 10 bases. Per germline, CDR1 SGHNT and CDR2 YYREEE (reference sequence). The V and J ends lost 3 bases and 0 bases, in that order; junction bases with no gene match: 4. This CDR3 comprises 16 residues. CDR3: CASSWKLAGSTDTQYF. CDR3 DNA sequence: TGTGCCAGCAGCTGGAAACTAGCGGGAAGCACAGATACGCAGTATTTT.

J is TRBJ1-1 and V is TRBV12-3 or TRBV12-4; possibly TRBD1 for D (6 bases). The CDR3 sequence is 16 residues long. Trimming removed 8 bases from V and 0 bases from J, with 19 bases in between. This CDR3 is CASGILRGEMNTEAFF. CDR3 DNA sequence: TGTGCCAGCGGGATATTAAGGGGGGAGATGAACACTGAAGCTTTCTTT.

This clonotype was counted only a few times. The V and J genes are TRBV7-2 and TRBJ1-2; 7 bases match TRBD1. In germline, CDR1 is SGHTA, CDR2 FQGNSA. With 3 bases clipped from V and 6 bases from J, the junction kept 1 base outside the gene matches. The CDR3 contains 12 residues. DNA of the CDR3: TGTGCCAGCAGCTTGACAGGGAATGGCTACACCTTC. Its translation: CASSLTGNGYTF.

CDR3 in amino acids: CASSRYDDRGFYEQYF. CDR3 nucleotide sequence: TGTGCCAGCAGTCGATATGATGACAGGGGATTCTACGAGCAGTACTTC. The chain couples TRBV28 to TRBJ2-7; 8 nucleotides agree with TRBD1. J gave up 3 bases and V 5 bases, and 12 bases lay outside the gene matches. This CDR3 has 16 residues. Germline assignment: CDR1 MDHEN and CDR2 SYDVKM. The whole variable domain, remainder taken from reference TRBV28 and TRBJ2-7, is DVKVTQSSRYLVKRTGEKVFLECVQDMDHENMFWYRQDPGLGLRLIYFSYDVKMKEKGDIPEGYSVSREKKERFSLILESASTNQTSMYLCASSRYDDRGFYEQYFGPGTRLTVT.